This T cell receptor beta chain was sequenced for a study of T cells in Graves' hyperthyroidism and ophthalmopathy. Study-wide context: Peripheral blood collection took place at initial diagnosis, before any treatment.

Hyperthyroidism was newly diagnosed in patients aged 18 to 65 (duration under 2 months). V was clipped by 2 bases and J by 0 bases, with 11 bases between them. This CDR3 contains 16 residues. The germline V gene has CDR1 SNHLY and CDR2 FYNNEI. Amplification of TCR beta CDR3 regions was performed using RNA transcripts as template. The HTBI primer set served for first-round RT-PCR of the TCR CDR3. TCRdb ran MiXCR on the multiplex PCR reads and lists one entry per CDR3 protein. The sample lists roughly 400,000 distinct CDR3 sequences; about 25% were seen once. The J gene is TRBJ1-3, the V gene TRBV2; D is undetermined. The material sequenced was blood. This TCR was recovered from a man in his fifties or sixties with Graves' hyperthyroidism. As DNA, the CDR3 is TGTGCCAGCAGTGAAAATTCTGGGTTCTCTGGAAACACCATATATTTT. It is translated as CASSENSGFSGNTIYF. Based on the CDR3 plus reference TRBV2 and TRBJ1-3, the full variable domain is EPEVTQTPSHQVTQMGQEVILRCVPISNHLYFYWYRQILGQKVEFLVSFYNNEISEKSEIFDDQFSVERPDGSNFTLKIRSTKLEDSAMYFCASSENSGFSGNTIYFGEGSWLTVV.